This T cell receptor (beta chain) was identified in a study of chemoradiotherapy in HPV16-positive cancers. Assay used: immunoSEQ multiplex PCR; TCRdb lists only in-frame clones, some missing. The sample includes about 29,000 clones, about 89% of them seen just once. From germline, CDR1 is MNHEY and CDR2 SVGAGI. This CDR3 contains 13 residues. Trimming took 6 bases from V and 7 from J, leaving 15 bases between them. The origin of this receptor is a human donor with HPV-associated anogenital cancer. The chain combines TRBV6-5 with TRBJ1-2, with TRBD1 as a possible D gene (6 bases). Sequenced here: blood, sampled from a patient who underwent chemoradiotherapy. The CDR3 DNA reads as TGTGCCAGCAGATACACAGGGAGGGGTGGCTACACCTTC. Translating it yields CASRYTGRGGYTF.